This TCR beta chain appears in the sequencing data of a study of T cells after yellow fever vaccination. Notes on the study in general: After the booster, over 95% of CD4 and 75% to 90% of CD8 primary-response clones were re-detected. Few clonotypes appeared in both CD4 and CD8 compartments.

The length of the CDR3 is 13 residues. V was pared by 4 bases and J by 8 bases, with 11 bases between. Germline V gene lookup returns CDR1 MDHEN and CDR2 SYDVKM. Remarks on this clonotype: Antigen: not known.

5'RACE template switching produced TCR cDNA carrying a universal primer site and UMIs. MiXCR was run by TCRdb on the 5' RACE reads, yielding one entry per CDR3 protein. The table shows 250,000 to 350,000 distinct CDR3 sequences, with 7.5% to 9.5% occurring only once. The TCR originated in a man aged 18 to 29 who received the YFV17D yellow fever vaccine. Source: CD4+ T cells sorted from PBMCs, taken 5 days after the yellow fever booster vaccination. The V and J genes are TRBV28 and TRBJ1-4; a weak D match, TRBD1 (6 bases). The CDR3 is CASSSGGQEKLFF. DNA for the CDR3: TGTGCCAGCAGTTCGGGGGGCCAGGAAAAACTGTTTTTT.